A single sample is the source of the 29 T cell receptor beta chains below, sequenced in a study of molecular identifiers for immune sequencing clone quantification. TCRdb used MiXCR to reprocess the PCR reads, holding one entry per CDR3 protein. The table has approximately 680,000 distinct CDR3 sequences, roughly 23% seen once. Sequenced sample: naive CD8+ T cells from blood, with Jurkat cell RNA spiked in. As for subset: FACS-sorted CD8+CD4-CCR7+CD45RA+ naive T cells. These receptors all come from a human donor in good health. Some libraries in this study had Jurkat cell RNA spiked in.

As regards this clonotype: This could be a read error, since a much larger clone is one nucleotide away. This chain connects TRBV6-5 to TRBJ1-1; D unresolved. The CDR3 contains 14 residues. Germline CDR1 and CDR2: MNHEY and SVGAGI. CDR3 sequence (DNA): TGTACCAGCAGTTACAGTGGGTTTAACACTGAAGCTTTCTTT. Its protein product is CTSSYSGFNTEAFF.

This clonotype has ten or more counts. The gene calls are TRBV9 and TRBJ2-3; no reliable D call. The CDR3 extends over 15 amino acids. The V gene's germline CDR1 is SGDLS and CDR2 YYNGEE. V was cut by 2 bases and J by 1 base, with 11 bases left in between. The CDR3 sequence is CASSVGGPGTDTQYF. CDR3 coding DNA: TGTGCCAGCAGCGTTGGTGGGCCTGGCACAGATACGCAGTATTTT.

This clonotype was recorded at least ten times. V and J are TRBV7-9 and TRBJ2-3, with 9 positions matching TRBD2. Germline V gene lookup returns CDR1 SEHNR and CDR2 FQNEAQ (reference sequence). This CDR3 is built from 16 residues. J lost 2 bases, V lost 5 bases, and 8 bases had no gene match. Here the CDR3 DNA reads TGTGCCAGCAGCCCTCGACTAGCGGAAAACACAGATACGCAGTATTTT. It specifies CASSPRLAENTDTQYF. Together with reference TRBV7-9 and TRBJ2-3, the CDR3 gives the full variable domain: DTGVSQNPRHKITKRGQNVTFRCDPISEHNRLYWYRQTLGQGPEFLTYFQNEAQLEKSRLLSDRFSAERPKGSFSTLEIQRTEQGDSAMYLCASSPRLAENTDTQYFGPGTRLTVL.

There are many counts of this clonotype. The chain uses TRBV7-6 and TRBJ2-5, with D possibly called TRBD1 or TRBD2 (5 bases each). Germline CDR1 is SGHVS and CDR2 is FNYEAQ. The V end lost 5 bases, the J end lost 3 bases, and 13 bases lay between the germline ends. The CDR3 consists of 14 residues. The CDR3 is CASSPSGAKETQYF. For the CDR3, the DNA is TGTGCCAGCAGCCCCTCCGGGGCCAAAGAGACCCAGTACTTC.

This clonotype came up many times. CDR3 DNA sequence: TGCAGTGCACCGCCGAACGGACGGGGCAATTCACCCCTCCACTTT. It specifies CSAPPNGRGNSPLHF. The V gene is TRBV20-1, the J gene TRBJ1-6; D is possibly TRBD1 (5 bases). This CDR3 has 15 amino acids. The ends were cut back, 6 bases at V and 7 bases at J, with 19 bases in the middle. CDR1 is DFQATT, CDR2 SNEGSKA, per germline (reference sequence).

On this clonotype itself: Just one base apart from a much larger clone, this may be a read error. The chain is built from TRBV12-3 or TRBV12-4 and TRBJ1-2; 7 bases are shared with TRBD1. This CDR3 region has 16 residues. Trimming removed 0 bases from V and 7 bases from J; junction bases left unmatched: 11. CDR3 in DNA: TGTGCCAGCAGTTTAGCTCTGAAAGGGGGCGTCTGTGGCTACACCTTC. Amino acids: CASSLALKGGVCGYTF.

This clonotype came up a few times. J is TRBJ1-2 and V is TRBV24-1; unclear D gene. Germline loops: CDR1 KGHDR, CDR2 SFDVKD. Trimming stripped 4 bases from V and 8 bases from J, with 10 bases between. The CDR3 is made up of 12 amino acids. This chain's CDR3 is CATSDSPWGYTF. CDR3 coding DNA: TGTGCCACCAGTGACTCCCCATGGGGCTACACCTTC.

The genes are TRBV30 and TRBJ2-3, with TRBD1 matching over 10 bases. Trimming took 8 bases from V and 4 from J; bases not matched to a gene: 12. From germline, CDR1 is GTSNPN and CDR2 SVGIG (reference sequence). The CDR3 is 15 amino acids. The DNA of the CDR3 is TGTGCCCTTCATCAGGACAGGGGGGCCCCAGATACGCAGTATTTT. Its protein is CALHQDRGAPDTQYF.

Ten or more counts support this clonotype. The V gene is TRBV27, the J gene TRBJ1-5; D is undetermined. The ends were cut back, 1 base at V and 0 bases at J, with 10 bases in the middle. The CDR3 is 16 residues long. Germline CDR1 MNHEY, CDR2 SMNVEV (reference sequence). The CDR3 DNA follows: TGTGCCAGCAGTTTATTCTCGGCAGATAGCAATCAGCCCCAGCATTTT. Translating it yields CASSLFSADSNQPQHF.

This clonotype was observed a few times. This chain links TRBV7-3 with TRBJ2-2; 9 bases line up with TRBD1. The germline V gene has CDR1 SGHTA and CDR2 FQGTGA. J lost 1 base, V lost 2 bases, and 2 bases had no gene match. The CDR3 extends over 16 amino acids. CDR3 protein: CASSLAGQGNTGELFF. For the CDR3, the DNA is TGTGCCAGCAGCTTAGCGGGACAGGGGAACACCGGGGAGCTGTTTTTT.

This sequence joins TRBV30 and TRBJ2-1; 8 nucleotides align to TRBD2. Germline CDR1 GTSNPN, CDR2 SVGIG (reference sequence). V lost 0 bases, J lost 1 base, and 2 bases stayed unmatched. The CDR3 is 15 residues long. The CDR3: CAWSVVAGSYNEQFF. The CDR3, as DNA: TGTGCCTGGAGTGTAGTAGCGGGATCCTACAATGAGCAGTTCTTC.

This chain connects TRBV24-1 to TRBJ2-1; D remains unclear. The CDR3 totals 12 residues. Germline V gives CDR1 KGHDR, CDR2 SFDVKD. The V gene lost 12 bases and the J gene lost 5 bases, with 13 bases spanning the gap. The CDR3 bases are TGTGCCCTTAGTAATGGTAACAATGAGCAGTTCTTC. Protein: CALSNGNNEQFF.

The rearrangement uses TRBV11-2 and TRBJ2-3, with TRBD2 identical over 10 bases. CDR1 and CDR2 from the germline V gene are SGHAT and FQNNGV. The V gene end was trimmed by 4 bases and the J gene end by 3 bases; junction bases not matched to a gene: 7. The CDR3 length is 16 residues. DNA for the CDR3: TGTGCCAGCAGCTCCAAGCGGGGGGGCCTGACAGATACGCAGTATTTT. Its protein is CASSSKRGGLTDTQYF.

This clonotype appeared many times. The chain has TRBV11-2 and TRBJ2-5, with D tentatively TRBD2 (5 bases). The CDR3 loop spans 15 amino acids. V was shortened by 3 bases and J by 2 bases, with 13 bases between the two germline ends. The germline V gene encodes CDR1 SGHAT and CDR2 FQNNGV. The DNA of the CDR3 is TGTGCCAGCAGCTTGGAGGCTCTCACTCAAGAGACCCAGTACTTC. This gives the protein CASSLEALTQETQYF.

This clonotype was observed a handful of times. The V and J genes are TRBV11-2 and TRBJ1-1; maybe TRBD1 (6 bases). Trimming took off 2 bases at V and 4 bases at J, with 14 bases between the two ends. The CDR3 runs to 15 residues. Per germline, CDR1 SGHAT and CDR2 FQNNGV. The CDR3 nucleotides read TGTGCCAGCAGCTTATCGGGGGGCAGCTCCACTGAAGCTTTCTTT. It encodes CASSLSGGSSTEAFF.

The CDR3 reads CASSLPQRPYEQYF. CDR3 nucleotide sequence: TGTGCCAGCAGCCTCCCCCAGAGGCCCTACGAGCAGTACTTC. V usage is TRBV7-9 and J usage is TRBJ2-7; D gene ambiguous. V lost 5 bases to trimming and J lost 2 bases, with 13 bases between them. The length of the CDR3 is 14 residues. Germline V lookup: CDR1 SEHNR, CDR2 FQNEAQ (reference sequence).

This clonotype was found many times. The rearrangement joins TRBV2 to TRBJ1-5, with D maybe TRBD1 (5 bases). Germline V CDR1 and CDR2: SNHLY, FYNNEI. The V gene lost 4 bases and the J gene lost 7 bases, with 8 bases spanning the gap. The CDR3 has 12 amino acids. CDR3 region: CASSVRVQPQHF. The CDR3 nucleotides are TGTGCCAGCAGTGTCAGGGTCCAGCCCCAGCATTTT. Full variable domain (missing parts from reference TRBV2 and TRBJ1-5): EPEVTQTPSHQVTQMGQEVILRCVPISNHLYFYWYRQILGQKVEFLVSFYNNEISEKSEIFDDQFSVERPDGSNFTLKIRSTKLEDSAMYFCASSVRVQPQHFGDGTRLSIL.

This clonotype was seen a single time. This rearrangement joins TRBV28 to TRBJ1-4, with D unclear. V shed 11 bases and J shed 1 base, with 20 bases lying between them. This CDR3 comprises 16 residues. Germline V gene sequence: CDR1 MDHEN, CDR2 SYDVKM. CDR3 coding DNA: TGTGCCGGCACCTTAACCCTTGGGGAAACTAATGAAAAACTGTTTTTT. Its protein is CAGTLTLGETNEKLFF.

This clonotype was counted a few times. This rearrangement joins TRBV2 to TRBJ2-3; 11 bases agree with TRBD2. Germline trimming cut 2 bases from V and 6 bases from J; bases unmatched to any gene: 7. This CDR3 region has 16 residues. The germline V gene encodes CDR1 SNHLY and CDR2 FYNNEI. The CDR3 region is CASSERLAGGGDTQYF. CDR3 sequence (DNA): TGTGCCAGCAGTGAAAGGCTAGCGGGAGGCGGGGATACGCAGTATTTT. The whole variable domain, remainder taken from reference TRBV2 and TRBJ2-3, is EPEVTQTPSHQVTQMGQEVILRCVPISNHLYFYWYRQILGQKVEFLVSFYNNEISEKSEIFDDQFSVERPDGSNFTLKIRSTKLEDSAMYFCASSERLAGGGDTQYFGPGTRLTVL.

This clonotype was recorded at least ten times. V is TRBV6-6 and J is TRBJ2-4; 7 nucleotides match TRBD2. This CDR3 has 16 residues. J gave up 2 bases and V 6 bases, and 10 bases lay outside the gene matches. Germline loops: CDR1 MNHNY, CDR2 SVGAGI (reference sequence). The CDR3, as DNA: TGTGCCAGCAGCATCGGCGGGGGAGCCCCCAAAAACATTCAGTACTTC. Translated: CASSIGGGAPKNIQYF.

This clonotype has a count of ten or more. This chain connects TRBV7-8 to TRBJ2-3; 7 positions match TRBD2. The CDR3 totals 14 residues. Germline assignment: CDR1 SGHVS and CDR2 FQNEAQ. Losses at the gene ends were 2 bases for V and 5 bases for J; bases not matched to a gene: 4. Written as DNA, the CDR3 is TGTGCCAGCAGCTTACCACTAGCGATAGATACGCAGTATTTT. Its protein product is CASSLPLAIDTQYF. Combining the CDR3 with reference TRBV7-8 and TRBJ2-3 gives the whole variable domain GAGVSQSPRYKVAKRGQDVALRCDPISGHVSLFWYQQALGQGPEFLTYFQNEAQLDKSGLPSDRFFAERPEGSVSTLKIQRTQQEDSAVYLCASSLPLAIDTQYFGPGTRLTVL.

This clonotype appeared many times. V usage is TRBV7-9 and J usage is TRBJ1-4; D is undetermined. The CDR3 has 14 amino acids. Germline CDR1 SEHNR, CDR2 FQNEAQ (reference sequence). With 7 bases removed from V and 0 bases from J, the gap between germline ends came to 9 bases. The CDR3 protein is CASTISPTNEKLFF. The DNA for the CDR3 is TGTGCCAGCACCATCTCCCCAACTAATGAAAAACTGTTTTTT.

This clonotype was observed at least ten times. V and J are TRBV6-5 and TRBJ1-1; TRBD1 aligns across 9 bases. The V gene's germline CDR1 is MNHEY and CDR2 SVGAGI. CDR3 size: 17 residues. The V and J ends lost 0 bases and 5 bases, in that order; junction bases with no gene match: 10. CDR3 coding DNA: TGTGCCAGCAGTTACTCGAAAAGGACAGGGGATTGGACTGAAGCTTTCTTT. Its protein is CASSYSKRTGDWTEAFF.

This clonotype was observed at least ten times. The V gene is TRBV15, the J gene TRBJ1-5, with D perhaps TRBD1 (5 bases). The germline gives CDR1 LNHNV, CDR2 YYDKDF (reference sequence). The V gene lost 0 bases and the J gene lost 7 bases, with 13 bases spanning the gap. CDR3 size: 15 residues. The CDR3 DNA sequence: TGTGCCACCAGCAGAGATCTAGGGGTCGGACAGCCCCAGCATTTT. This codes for CATSRDLGVGQPQHF.

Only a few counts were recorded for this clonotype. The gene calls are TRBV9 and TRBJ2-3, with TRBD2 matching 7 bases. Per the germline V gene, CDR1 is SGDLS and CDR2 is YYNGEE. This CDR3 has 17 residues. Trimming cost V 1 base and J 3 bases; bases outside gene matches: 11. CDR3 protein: CASSVNPTSDATDTQYF. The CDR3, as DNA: TGTGCCAGCAGCGTAAACCCCACTAGCGATGCAACAGATACGCAGTATTTT.

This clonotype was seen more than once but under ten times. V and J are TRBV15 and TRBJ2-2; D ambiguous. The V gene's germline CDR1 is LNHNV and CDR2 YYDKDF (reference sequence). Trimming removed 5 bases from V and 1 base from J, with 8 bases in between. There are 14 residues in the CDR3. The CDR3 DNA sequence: TGTGCCACCAGCGGGCGCCGGAACACCGGGGAGCTGTTTTTT. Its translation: CATSGRRNTGELFF.

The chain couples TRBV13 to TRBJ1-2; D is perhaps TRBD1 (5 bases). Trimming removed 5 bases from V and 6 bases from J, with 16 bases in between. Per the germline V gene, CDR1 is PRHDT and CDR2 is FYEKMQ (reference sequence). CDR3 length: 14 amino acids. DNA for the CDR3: TGTGCCAGCAGCCCCCCGGGGGTCGGGGATGGCTACACCTTC. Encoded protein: CASSPPGVGDGYTF.

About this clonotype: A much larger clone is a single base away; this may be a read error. The CDR3 nucleotides read TGTGCCAGCAGCAGAGGGAACCCCGGGTTCTTC. It translates to CASSRGNPGFF. The rearrangement links TRBV12-3 or TRBV12-4 to TRBJ2-1; a weak D match, TRBD2 (5 bases). V lost 6 bases and J 15 bases, leaving 15 bases between the germline ends. The length of the CDR3 is 11 residues.

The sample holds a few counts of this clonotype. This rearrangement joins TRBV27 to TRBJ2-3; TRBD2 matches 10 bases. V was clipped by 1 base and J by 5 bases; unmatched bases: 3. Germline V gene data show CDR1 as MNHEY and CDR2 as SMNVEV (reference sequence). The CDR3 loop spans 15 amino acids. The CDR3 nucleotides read TGTGCCAGCAGTTTATTAGCTAGCGGGGGAGATACGCAGTATTTT. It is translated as CASSLLASGGDTQYF.